This T cell receptor (beta chain) is drawn from a study of prognosis after radiotherapy for stage I lung cancer. This clonotype was observed a single time. What it binds is unknown. The CDR3 covers 14 residues. V shed 0 bases, J shed 7 bases, and the junction held 3 bases outside the gene matches. Germline loops: CDR1 MNHNY, CDR2 SVGAGI (reference sequence). General study points: Clone counts measured for unique TCRs fell after stereotactic body radiation therapy, median approximately 9,600 versus 7,200.

Starting from genomic DNA, TCR beta CDR3 was amplified through two-round multiplex PCR. Round one of PCR was performed, and it used primers specific to each TRBV and TRBJ gene. TCRdb called the multiplex PCR reads again in MiXCR, with one record for every CDR3 protein. The table records over 25,000 distinct CDR3 sequences, 46% of them present only once. The J gene is TRBJ2-7, the V gene TRBV6-6; 10 bases are a match to TRBD1. The sequence came from a donor aged 50 or older with non-small cell lung cancer. The sequencing here drew on PBMCs, taken before or after stereotactic body radiation therapy (not recorded which). CDR3 amino acids: CASSYSGQGLEQYF. DNA of the CDR3: TGTGCCAGCAGTTACTCGGGACAGGGGTTGGAGCAGTACTTC.